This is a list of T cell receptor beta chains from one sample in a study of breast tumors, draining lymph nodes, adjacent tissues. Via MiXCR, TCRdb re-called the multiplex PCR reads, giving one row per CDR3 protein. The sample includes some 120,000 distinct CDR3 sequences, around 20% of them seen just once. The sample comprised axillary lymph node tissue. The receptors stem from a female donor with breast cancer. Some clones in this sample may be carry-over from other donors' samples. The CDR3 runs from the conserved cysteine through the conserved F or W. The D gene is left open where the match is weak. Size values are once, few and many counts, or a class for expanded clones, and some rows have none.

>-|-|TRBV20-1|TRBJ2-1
CSAPLGTRGCNEQFF
TGCAGTGCCCCCCTCGGGACAAGGGGCTGCAATGAGCAGTTCTTC
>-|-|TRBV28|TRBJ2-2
CASSFVGNTGELFF
TGTGCCAGCAGTTTTGTGGGGAACACCGGGGAGCTGTTTTTT
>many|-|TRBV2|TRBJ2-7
CASTLNPGTRVWEQYF
TGTGCCAGCACCCTCAACCCCGGGACAAGGGTTTGGGAGCAGTACTTC
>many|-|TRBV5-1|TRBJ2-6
CASSSDSGANVLTF
TGCGCCAGCAGCTCAGATTCTGGGGCCAACGTCCTGACTTTC
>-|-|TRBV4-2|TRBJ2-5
CASSRQAGPETQYF
TGTGCCAGCAGCCGGCAAGCGGGCCCAGAGACCCAGTACTTC
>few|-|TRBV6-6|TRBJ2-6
CASRSGASGANVLTF
TGTGCCAGCAGGTCGGGCGCCTCTGGGGCCAACGTCCTGACTTTC
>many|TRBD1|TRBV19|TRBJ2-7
CASSIGATGGPYEQYF
TGTGCCAGTAGTATAGGAGCGACAGGGGGCCCCTACGAGCAGTACTTC
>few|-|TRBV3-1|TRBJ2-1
CASSQGEGVGFF
TGTGCCAGCAGCCAAGGGGAAGGCGTGGGGTTCTTC
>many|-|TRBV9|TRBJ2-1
CASSAFTGQYNEQFF
TGTGCCAGCAGCGCCTTCACCGGACAGTACAATGAGCAGTTCTTC
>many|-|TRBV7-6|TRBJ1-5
CASSRGADSNQPQHF
TGTGCCAGCAGCCGAGGGGCGGATAGCAATCAGCCCCAGCATTTT
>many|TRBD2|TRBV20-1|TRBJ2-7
CSARGQTSGRADEQYF
TGCAGTGCTAGAGGCCAGACTAGCGGGAGGGCCGACGAGCAGTACTTC
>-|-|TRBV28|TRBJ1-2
CASSSPSGGSGCTF
TGTGCCAGCAGTTCTCCATCTGGGGGCTCTGGCTGCACCTTC
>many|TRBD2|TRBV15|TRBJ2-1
CATSGRGKRDLYNEQFF
TGTGCCACCAGCGGACGGGGAAAGCGGGATCTCTACAATGAGCAGTTCTTC
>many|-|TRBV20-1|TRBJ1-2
CSARPELTGGYTF
TGCAGTGCTAGACCCGAGCTGACCGGAGGCTACACCTTC
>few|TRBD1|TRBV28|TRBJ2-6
CASSGDRKSSGANVLTF
TGTGCCAGCAGCGGGGACAGAAAGAGCTCTGGGGCCAACGTCCTGACTTTC
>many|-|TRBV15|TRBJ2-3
CATSRGPGGTRTDTQYF
TGTGCCACCAGCAGAGGGCCAGGCGGGACCCGCACAGATACGCAGTATTTT
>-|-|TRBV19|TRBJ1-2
CASRQPELSGYTF
TGTGCCAGTAGGCAGCCCGAGTTGAGCGGCTACACCTTC
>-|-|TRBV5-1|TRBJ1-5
CASSSDGQNNQPQHF
TGCGCCAGCAGCTCGGACGGACAGAACAATCAGCCCCAGCATTTT
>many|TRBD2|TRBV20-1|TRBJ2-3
CSARVISWRESSTDTQYF
TGCAGTGCTCGGGTAATTAGTTGGCGGGAGTCGAGCACAGATACGCAGTATTTT
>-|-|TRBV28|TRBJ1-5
CASSEVRSNQPQHF
TGTGCCAGCAGCGAAGTTAGGAGCAATCAGCCCCAGCATTTT
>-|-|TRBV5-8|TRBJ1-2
CASSLLGFYGYTF
TGTGCCAGCAGCTTGTTAGGGTTCTATGGCTACACCTTC
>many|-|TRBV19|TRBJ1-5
CASSIEWARGQPQHF
TGTGCCAGTAGTATAGAGTGGGCCCGAGGTCAGCCCCAGCATTTT
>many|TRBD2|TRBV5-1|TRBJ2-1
CASSLRLAAPNNEQFF
TGCGCCAGCAGCTTGCGACTAGCGGCCCCAAACAATGAGCAGTTCTTC
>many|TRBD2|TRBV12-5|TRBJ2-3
CASGPSGSTTDTQYF
TGTGCTAGTGGGCCTAGCGGGAGTACGACAGATACGCAGTATTTT
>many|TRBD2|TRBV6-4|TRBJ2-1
CASRRTGASPSGSYNEQFF
TGTGCCAGCAGAAGGACTGGGGCTAGTCCTAGCGGCTCCTACAATGAGCAGTTCTTC
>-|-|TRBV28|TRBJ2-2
CASRAGSSTGELFF
TGTGCCAGCAGGGCGGGTTCGAGCACCGGGGAGCTGTTTTTT
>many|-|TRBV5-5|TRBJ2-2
CASSLWAEYFKTGELFF
TGTGCCAGCAGCCTGTGGGCAGAATATTTTAAAACCGGGGAGCTGTTTTTT
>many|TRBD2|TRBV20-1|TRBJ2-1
CSARDGLGLAGVVEQFF
TGCAGTGCTAGAGATGGACTAGGACTAGCGGGAGTGGTTGAGCAGTTCTTC
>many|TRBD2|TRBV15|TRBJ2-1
CATSSRGSGIYEQFF
TGTGCCACCAGCAGTCGGGGGAGCGGGATTTATGAGCAGTTCTTC
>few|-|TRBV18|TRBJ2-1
CSSSPPSAGLAEQFF
TGTTCCAGCTCACCTCCCTCTGCGGGGCTAGCGGAGCAGTTCTTC
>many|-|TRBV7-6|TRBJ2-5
CASSTGQGPQETQYF
TGTGCCAGCTCCACTGGCCAGGGACCCCAAGAGACCCAGTACTTC
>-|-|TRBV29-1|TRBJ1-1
CSGRNTEAFF
TGCAGCGGCCGTAACACTGAAGCTTTCTTT
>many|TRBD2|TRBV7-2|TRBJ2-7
CASSFWSGGENEQYF
TGTGCCAGCAGCTTTTGGTCCGGGGGGGAGAACGAGCAGTACTTC
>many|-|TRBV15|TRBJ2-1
CATSRPGKGGRAGLYEQFF
TGTGCCACCAGCAGACCTGGAAAGGGGGGGAGGGCCGGTCTCTATGAGCAGTTCTTC
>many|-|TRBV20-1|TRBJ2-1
CSARELVDEQFF
TGCAGTGCTAGAGAACTAGTCGATGAGCAGTTCTTC
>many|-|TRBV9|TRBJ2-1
CASSVGGKQFF
TGTGCCAGCAGCGTAGGGGGGAAGCAGTTCTTC
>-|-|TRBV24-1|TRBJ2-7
CATKYGTVSYEQYF
TGTGCCACCAAATACGGGACTGTCTCCTACGAGCAGTACTTC
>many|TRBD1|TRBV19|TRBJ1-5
CASSDVGQGVRGYSNQPQHF
TGTGCCAGTAGTGATGTCGGGCAGGGGGTCCGGGGATATAGCAATCAGCCCCAGCATTTT
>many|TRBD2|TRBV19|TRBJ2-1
CASSQAAGGNWQFF
TGTGCCAGTAGTCAAGCAGCGGGGGGGAATTGGCAGTTCTTC
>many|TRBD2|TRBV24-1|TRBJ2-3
CATSDNAGAVTDTQYF
TGTGCCACCAGTGATAACGCGGGAGCGGTGACAGATACGCAGTATTTT
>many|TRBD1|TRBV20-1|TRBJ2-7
CSARRQGTYEQYF
TGCAGTGCTCGTAGACAGGGAACCTACGAGCAGTACTTC
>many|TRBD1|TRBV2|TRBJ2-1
CASRRTGIIYNEQFF
TGTGCCAGCAGACGGACAGGGATCATCTACAATGAGCAGTTCTTC
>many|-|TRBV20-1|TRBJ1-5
CSARDRMYSNQPQHF
TGCAGTGCTAGAGATCGGATGTATAGCAATCAGCCCCAGCATTTT
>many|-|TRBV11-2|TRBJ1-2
CASSLATSYGYTF
TGTGCCAGCAGCTTAGCGACAAGCTATGGCTACACCTTC
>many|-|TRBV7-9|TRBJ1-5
CASSPRTGGAQHF
TGTGCCAGCAGCCCCCGGACCGGCGGAGCCCAGCATTTT
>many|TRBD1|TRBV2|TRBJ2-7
CASTGQSYEQYF
TGTGCCAGCACGGGACAGAGCTACGAGCAGTACTTC
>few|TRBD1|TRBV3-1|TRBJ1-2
CASSQVAQGGYGYTF
TGTGCCAGCAGCCAAGTGGCACAGGGGGGCTATGGCTACACCTTC